This T cell receptor beta chain was sequenced during a study of blood T cell repertoires in COVID-19. Looking at the study overall: COVID-19 samples, acute and convalescent, were from the United States, Italy and Spain.

Here immunoSEQ multiplex PCR was the method, and the copy in TCRdb shows in-frame clones only, minus some. Here the sample spans some 150,000 clones, approximately 80% being singletons. The CDR3 sequence is 15 residues long. Trimming cost V 4 bases and J 3 bases, with 15 bases left between them. Germline V CDR1 and CDR2: KGHSH, LQKENI. This sequence was found in a woman aged 45 to 65 with acute or convalescent COVID-19. The chain combines TRBV18 with TRBJ1-2; TRBD1 might be the D (5 bases). The sequenced material came from peripheral blood. The DNA of the CDR3 is TGTGCCAGCTCACAGGGGATAGACGGAGACTATGGCTACACCTTC. Translating gives CASSQGIDGDYGYTF.